One sample yielded the 27 T cell receptor beta chains listed below, sequenced in a study of identical twins. TCRdb recomputed calls from the 5' RACE reads with MiXCR, one row per CDR3 protein. Among about 470,000 distinct CDR3 sequences, 20% to 25% were seen once, and the ten largest hold 2.9%. These data also formed part of another study, on T cells expressing NK-cell markers.

Sequenced material: CD4+ T cells sorted from blood. The receptors shown here come from a woman aged 18-29 years in good health.

The chain uses TRBV29-1 and TRBJ1-2; the D gene is possibly TRBD1 (6 bases). CDR3 size: 13 residues. Germline CDR1 is SQVTM and CDR2 is ANQGSEA. V was shortened by 0 bases and J by 3 bases, with 8 bases between the two germline ends. In nucleotides, the CDR3 is TGCAGCGTTGAAGATCCAGGGGACTATGGCTACACCTTC. This encodes CSVEDPGDYGYTF.

This clonotype appeared many times. The V call is TRBV5-1, the J call TRBJ2-7, with D unclear. Germline loops: CDR1 SGHRS, CDR2 YFSETQ. The CDR3 contains 13 residues. V lost 2 bases, J lost 1 base, and 7 bases lay in between. DNA for the CDR3: TGCGCCAGCAGCTTACCTAATTCCTACGAGCAGTACTTC. Its protein is CASSLPNSYEQYF.

This rearrangement joins TRBV3-1 to TRBJ2-1; D is unclear. The V end was cut by 1 base, the J end by 10 bases, with 8 bases between. CDR3 length: 12 residues. The V gene's germline CDR1 is LGHDT and CDR2 YNNKEL (reference sequence). The CDR3 DNA follows: TGTGCCAGCAGCCAAGGCCTAGGGGAGCAGTTCTTC. This codes for CASSQGLGEQFF.

The genes are TRBV11-1 and TRBJ2-7; TRBD2 matches 15 bases. From germline, CDR1 is SGHAT and CDR2 FQDESV (reference sequence). The CDR3 spans 15 residues. Trimming took 10 bases from V and 6 from J; bases not matched to a gene: 10. The CDR3: CAIGPGTSGRREQYF. CDR3 DNA: TGTGCCATCGGCCCTGGGACTAGCGGGAGGCGCGAGCAGTACTTC.

This clonotype appeared a few times. J is TRBJ1-5 and V is TRBV12-3 or TRBV12-4; 7 nucleotides match TRBD1. V lost 3 bases to trimming and J lost 6 bases; unmatched junction nucleotides: 5. The CDR3 runs 14 residues. CDR3 in amino acids: CASSFRQGGQPQHF. The CDR3 DNA is TGTGCCAGCAGTTTCCGACAGGGTGGTCAGCCCCAGCATTTT.

The rearrangement links TRBV20-1 to TRBJ2-3; D is ambiguous. CDR1 and CDR2 from the germline V gene are DFQATT and SNEGSKA (reference sequence). This CDR3 is built from 13 residues. Trimming removed 1 base from V and 4 bases from J, with 9 bases in between. The CDR3 region has the DNA TGCAGTGCTAGAGTAGGGAATCCAGATACGCAGTATTTT. This gives the protein CSARVGNPDTQYF.

The rearrangement links TRBV6-2 or TRBV6-3 to TRBJ1-2, with TRBD1 as a possible D gene (5 bases). There are 17 residues in the CDR3. Trimming removed 6 bases from V and 0 bases from J, with 20 bases in between. Germline V CDR1 and CDR2: MNHEY, SVGEGT. The CDR3 DNA is TGTGCCAGCAGCCCCGGACACTATCGCAGCCCTAACTATGGCTACACCTTC. Its protein is CASSPGHYRSPNYGYTF.

This chain joins TRBV20-1 and TRBJ2-1; D not certain. V was trimmed by 3 bases and J by 10 bases, leaving 13 bases between them. The CDR3 extends over 12 amino acids. The germline CDR1 and CDR2 sequences are DFQATT and SNEGSKA (reference sequence). The CDR3 region has the DNA TGCAGTGCTAGTCGCCCCCTTAACGAGCAGTTCTTC. It codes for CSASRPLNEQFF.

A few counts support this clonotype. The genes are TRBV12-3 or TRBV12-4 and TRBJ2-7, with 8 bases that match TRBD2. V shed 5 bases and J 4 bases; nucleotides not matched to a gene: 7. The CDR3 covers 14 residues. The chain's CDR3 is CASSKGLEGYEQYF. CDR3 DNA: TGTGCCAGCAGTAAGGGACTAGAAGGGTACGAGCAGTACTTC.

This clonotype was detected only a few times. The V gene is TRBV12-3 or TRBV12-4, the J gene TRBJ2-1; TRBD2 is a possible D gene (5 bases). This CDR3 is 13 amino acids long. Trimming left V 4 bases short and J 5 bases short, with 9 bases between. CDR3: CASSWASNNEQFF. CDR3 DNA sequence: TGTGCCAGCAGTTGGGCTAGCAACAATGAGCAGTTCTTC.

This clonotype appeared once. J is TRBJ1-2 and V is TRBV20-1, with D possibly being TRBD1 (5 bases). The CDR3 is made up of 11 amino acids. Germline lookup yields CDR1 DFQATT and CDR2 SNEGSKA (reference sequence). The V end lost 6 bases, the J end lost 7 bases, and 12 bases lay between the germline ends. This chain's CDR3 is CSAGGGTGYTF. The CDR3 DNA sequence: TGCAGTGCCGGGGGGGGGACTGGCTACACCTTC.

This clonotype showed up just a few times. This chain joins TRBV4-2 and TRBJ1-1, with a weak D call TRBD1 (5 bases). CDR3 length: 16 residues. V was cut by 0 bases and J by 4 bases, with 15 bases left in between. Germline V lookup: CDR1 LGHNA, CDR2 YNFKEQ. CDR3 region: CASSQEGVRGFTEAFF. For the CDR3, the DNA is TGTGCCAGCAGCCAAGAGGGCGTGAGGGGTTTCACTGAAGCTTTCTTT.

The CDR3 sequence is CASSPRELSTDTQYF. DNA for the CDR3: TGTGCCAGCTCACCGCGGGAGCTCAGCACAGATACGCAGTATTTT. This chain links TRBV18 with TRBJ2-3; TRBD2 aligns across 7 bases. V gave up 3 bases and J gave up 0 bases; unmatched junction bases: 3. In germline, CDR1 is KGHSH, CDR2 LQKENI. This CDR3 contains 15 residues.

This clonotype occurred a few times. This chain links TRBV12-3 or TRBV12-4 with TRBJ2-7; D assignment may be TRBD1 or TRBD2 (5 bases each). The CDR3 covers 14 residues. V shed 11 bases and J shed 1 base, with 18 bases lying between them. The CDR3 region is CASRRGELSYEQYF. The CDR3 region has the DNA TGTGCCTCCCGAAGGGGAGAATTATCCTACGAGCAGTACTTC.

The rearrangement links TRBV7-6 to TRBJ2-3; TRBD1 might be the D (5 bases). CDR1 and CDR2 (germline): SGHVS, FNYEAQ. The CDR3 is 14 residues long. Trimming removed 3 bases from V and 2 bases from J, with 9 bases in between. The CDR3 coding sequence is TGTGCCAGCAGCTTCAGGGCCTACACAGATACGCAGTATTTT. Translation gives CASSFRAYTDTQYF.

V gene TRBV20-1 combines with J gene TRBJ2-4, with 9 bases matching TRBD2. This CDR3 is built from 13 residues. Unmatched junction bases numbered 5, after V lost 2 bases and J lost 9 bases. Germline V lookup: CDR1 DFQATT, CDR2 SNEGSKA (reference sequence). The chain's CDR3 is CSARIAGVGIQYF. The CDR3 DNA sequence: TGCAGTGCTAGAATAGCGGGAGTAGGCATTCAGTACTTC.

The gene calls are TRBV9 and TRBJ1-5; no reliable D call. V lost 0 bases and J lost 2, with 9 bases in between. From germline, CDR1 is SGDLS and CDR2 YYNGEE. This CDR3 is 15 amino acids long. The CDR3 sequence is CASSVGGMGNQPQHF. In DNA form, the CDR3 reads TGTGCCAGCAGCGTAGGAGGGATGGGCAATCAGCCCCAGCATTTT.

J is TRBJ2-1 and V is TRBV20-1; 7 nucleotides line up with TRBD1. Trimming at V came to 2 bases and at J to 2 bases, leaving 6 bases not matched to a gene. Looked up from germline, CDR1 is DFQATT and CDR2 is SNEGSKA (reference sequence). The CDR3 is 15 residues long. CDR3 sequence (DNA): TGCAGTGCTAGATCGTGGGACAGCGCCTACAATGAGCAGTTCTTC. Its translation is CSARSWDSAYNEQFF.

The V call is TRBV7-9, the J call TRBJ2-5; weak D call: TRBD2 (5 bases). Trimming removed 5 bases from V and 4 bases from J, with 17 bases in between. The germline gives CDR1 SEHNR, CDR2 FQNEAQ (reference sequence). The CDR3 sequence is 15 residues long. The CDR3 DNA sequence: TGTGCCAGCAGCCAGATAACTAGATCCCGAGAGACCCAGTACTTC. Residues: CASSQITRSRETQYF.

V usage is TRBV5-1 and J usage is TRBJ1-2; a possible D gene is TRBD1 (6 bases). This CDR3 region has 12 residues. Germline CDR1 reads SGHRS; CDR2 reads YFSETQ. The V gene lost 3 bases and the J gene lost 7 bases, with 10 bases spanning the gap. CDR3 sequence reads: CASSSGTTGYTF. The CDR3 DNA follows: TGCGCCAGCAGCTCTGGGACAACTGGCTACACCTTC.

The chain is built from TRBV15 and TRBJ2-7; D call uncertain. CDR3 length: 14 residues. Trimming removed 2 bases from V and 2 bases from J, with 10 bases in between. CDR1 is LNHNV and CDR2 is YYDKDF in the germline V gene (reference sequence). The CDR3 loop reads CATSRLSGPYEQYF. The CDR3 nucleotides read TGTGCCACCAGCAGACTCTCAGGCCCCTACGAGCAGTACTTC.

The V call is TRBV7-2, the J call TRBJ2-7, with D possibly matching TRBD2 (5 bases). Trimming stripped 5 bases from V and 3 bases from J, with 17 bases between. The germline CDR1 and CDR2 sequences are SGHTA and FQGNSA. The CDR3 spans 15 residues. The CDR3 region is CASSARPERVYEQYF. The CDR3 DNA is TGTGCCAGCAGCGCCCGACCCGAGAGGGTCTACGAGCAGTACTTC. The whole variable domain, filled in from reference TRBV7-2 and TRBJ2-7, reads GAGVSQSPSNKVTEKGKDVELRCDPISGHTALYWYRQSLGQGLEFLIYFQGNSAPDKSGLPSDRFSAERTGGSVSTLTIQRTQQEDSAVYLCASSARPERVYEQYFGPGTRLTVT.

V and J are TRBV20-1 and TRBJ2-7; 8 positions match TRBD2. The germline V gene has CDR1 DFQATT and CDR2 SNEGSKA (reference sequence). The CDR3 length is 13 residues. V lost 1 base, J lost 6 bases, and 5 bases stayed unmatched. The CDR3 DNA reads TGCAGTGCTAGAGCGGCGGGAGGTGGCGAGCAGTACTTC. Its translation: CSARAAGGGEQYF.

This clonotype was observed a handful of times. The CDR3 protein is CASSPGQAPYEQYF. The CDR3 coding sequence is TGCGCCAGCAGTCCCGGACAGGCCCCCTACGAGCAGTACTTC. The chain couples TRBV10-1 to TRBJ2-7; 7 nucleotides match TRBD1. Germline V gene sequence: CDR1 WNHNN, CDR2 SYGVQD (reference sequence). This CDR3 comprises 14 residues. With V trimmed by 5 bases and J by 2 bases, 6 bases remained unmatched.

This clonotype was counted between two and nine times. This rearrangement joins TRBV6-1 to TRBJ2-1, with D unresolved. The CDR3 is 15 residues long. V was clipped by 7 bases and J by 6 bases, with 19 bases between them. The germline V gene has CDR1 MNHNS and CDR2 SASEGT. DNA for the CDR3: TGTGCCAGCAATACTAACAGTTGGGGTGTCAATGAGCAGTTCTTC. It translates to CASNTNSWGVNEQFF.

This sequence joins TRBV11-2 and TRBJ2-1; unclear D gene. CDR3 size: 12 residues. V was cut by 5 bases and J by 10 bases, with 12 bases left in between. Germline V gene data show CDR1 as SGHAT and CDR2 as FQNNGV. The DNA of the CDR3 is TGTGCCAGCAGCCCCTCCCGGCAAGAGCAGTTCTTC. It codes for CASSPSRQEQFF. The complete variable domain, with remaining parts taken from reference TRBV11-2 and TRBJ2-1, reads EAGVAQSPRYKIIEKRQSVAFWCNPISGHATLYWYQQILGQGPKLLIQFQNNGVVDDSQLPKDRFSAERLKGVDSTLKIQPAKLEDSAVYLCASSPSRQEQFFGPGTRLTVL.

This chain joins TRBV5-4 and TRBJ2-2; D may be TRBD2 (6 bases). Germline V lookup: CDR1 SGHNT, CDR2 YYREEE (reference sequence). The CDR3 extends over 16 amino acids. Deletions cut 1 base from V and 4 bases from J, with 14 bases between. This CDR3 reads CASSLPWQGGTGELFF. The CDR3 DNA reads TGTGCCAGCAGCTTGCCGTGGCAGGGAGGCACCGGGGAGCTGTTTTTT.